These T cell receptor beta chains were read from a single sample in a study of cytomegalovirus exposure and HLA in healthy donors. Assay used: immunoSEQ multiplex PCR; TCRdb lists only in-frame clones, some missing. The sample records about 120,000 clones, under 85% being singletons. Sequenced input: PBMCs. These receptors were taken from a man younger than 45 in good health and CMV-seropositive. Both conserved end residues are part of each CDR3. D genes are given only for firm matches. For some rows the clone size is stated as once, few or many, or as a class when expanded; others skip it.

cdr3_aa | cdr3_nt | d_call | j_call | v_call | clone_size
CASSLLSAGEGGYTF | TGTGCCAGCAGTTTATTGTCCGCAGGGGAGGGAGGCTACACCTTC | - | TRBJ1-2 | TRBV28 | -
CASSLVGQGYGEQFF | TGTGCCAGCAGTTTAGTGGGGCAGGGATACGGTGAGCAGTTCTTC | - | TRBJ2-1 | TRBV28 | few
CASSDRDRGRVGGYTF | TGTGCCAGCAGTGACCGGGACAGGGGGCGGGTAGGTGGCTACACCTTC | TRBD1 | TRBJ1-2 | TRBV25-1 | -
CASSLAPRTNYGYTF | TGTGCCAGCAGCTTAGCTCCTAGGACTAACTATGGCTACACCTTC | - | TRBJ1-2 | TRBV13 | once
CASSYPSDRGNQPQHF | TGTGCCAGTAGTTACCCTTCGGACAGGGGGAACCAGCCCCAGCATTTT | TRBD1 | TRBJ1-5 | TRBV19 | once
CAWSPGGPAEAFF | TGTGCCTGGAGTCCCGGGGGGCCGGCTGAAGCTTTCTTT | - | TRBJ1-1 | TRBV30 | -
CASGRAVSNQPQHF | TGTGCTAGTGGCAGGGCCGTTAGCAATCAGCCCCAGCATTTT | - | TRBJ1-5 | TRBV12-5 | once
CVTRQGESGYTF | TGTGTCACGCGGCAGGGCGAATCTGGCTACACCTTC | - | TRBJ1-2 | TRBV19 | -
CASSSQGVGETQYF | TGTGCCAGCAGCTCACAGGGGGTTGGAGAGACCCAGTACTTC | TRBD1 | TRBJ2-5 | TRBV7-9 | -
CASSIGGSNTEAFF | TGTGCCAGCAGTATAGGGGGATCAAACACTGAAGCTTTCTTT | - | TRBJ1-1 | TRBV7-9 | few
CASTLDRGITEAFF | TGTGCCAGTACCCTGGACAGGGGGATCACTGAAGCTTTCTTT | TRBD1 | TRBJ1-1 | TRBV19 | once
CAIRSGETGADYEQYF | TGTGCCATCCGGTCCGGGGAGACAGGGGCGGACTACGAGCAGTACTTC | TRBD1 | TRBJ2-7 | TRBV10-3 | -
CASSSSTGVEGDTQYF | TGTGCCAGCAGCTCGTCGACAGGGGTAGAGGGAGATACGCAGTATTTT | TRBD1 | TRBJ2-3 | TRBV7-9 | -
CASSLGGGAWNEQFF | TGTGCCAGCAGCTTAGGCGGGGGGGCCTGGAATGAGCAGTTCTTC | TRBD2 | TRBJ2-1 | TRBV7-3 | few
CASSEEGVGNNEQFF | TGTGCCAGCAGTGAAGAAGGGGTGGGTAACAATGAGCAGTTCTTC | - | TRBJ2-1 | TRBV2 | -
CSVEVGGTDTQYF | TGCAGCGTTGAAGTGGGAGGCACAGATACGCAGTATTTT | - | TRBJ2-3 | TRBV29-1 | -
CACSGTGLGDTQYF | TGTGCCTGCTCCGGGACAGGGCTCGGAGATACGCAGTATTTT | TRBD1 | TRBJ2-3 | TRBV30 | -
CASSVGTSGPSYNEQFF | TGTGCCAGCAGCGTAGGGACTAGCGGGCCCTCCTACAATGAGCAGTTCTTC | TRBD2 | TRBJ2-1 | TRBV5-4 | -
CAILKTWGDYEQYF | TGTGCCATCCTAAAAACTTGGGGGGACTACGAGCAGTACTTC | - | TRBJ2-7 | TRBV2 | few
CASSFPTSGGTSSTDTQYF | TGTGCCAGCAGCTTCCCGACTAGCGGGGGGACCTCCAGCACAGATACGCAGTATTTT | TRBD2 | TRBJ2-3 | TRBV11-2 | -
CASSQAANGILPQHF | TGCGCCAGCAGCCAAGCGGCGAACGGGATACTGCCCCAGCATTTT | - | TRBJ1-5 | TRBV4-3 | -
CASSATGGPYGYTF | TGTGCCAGCAGCGCCACAGGGGGTCCCTATGGCTACACCTTC | TRBD1 | TRBJ1-2 | TRBV25-1 | -
CASSSPAASGGYEQYF | TGTGCCAGCAGTTCACCCGCGGCTAGCGGGGGATATGAGCAGTACTTC | TRBD2 | TRBJ2-7 | TRBV28 | -
CASSLAGTAINYGYTF | TGCGCCAGCAGCTTGGCCGGGACAGCGATTAACTATGGCTACACCTTC | TRBD1 | TRBJ1-2 | TRBV5-1 | -
CASRDSSYYGYTF | TGTGCCAGCCGGGACAGTTCATACTATGGCTACACCTTC | TRBD1 | TRBJ1-2 | TRBV9 | -
CASSMWGAETTDTQYF | TGTGCCAGTAGTATGTGGGGAGCGGAGACCACAGATACGCAGTATTTT | - | TRBJ2-3 | TRBV19 | once
CAWRRLAGGLSGEQYF | TGTGCCTGGAGGAGACTAGCGGGGGGTCTATCGGGCGAGCAGTACTTC | TRBD2 | TRBJ2-7 | TRBV30 | -
CASSVGSGGHSETQYF | TGTGCCAGCAGCGTGGGTAGCGGGGGGCATTCAGAGACCCAGTACTTC | TRBD2 | TRBJ2-5 | TRBV9 | -
CASSGGYSNQPQHF | TGTGCCAGCAGCGGAGGGTATAGCAATCAGCCCCAGCATTTT | - | TRBJ1-5 | TRBV9 | -
CASSLDELTGELFF | TGTGCCAGCAGCTTAGACGAGCTCACCGGGGAGCTGTTTTTT | - | TRBJ2-2 | TRBV11-3 | -
CASSVRTGEKLFF | TGTGCCAGTAGTGTCAGGACAGGTGAAAAACTGTTTTTT | TRBD1 | TRBJ1-4 | TRBV19 | -
CASSPVLNQPQHF | TGTGCCAGCAGCCCCGTGTTAAATCAGCCCCAGCATTTT | - | TRBJ1-5 | TRBV4-2 | -
CASSERGQGPTDTQYF | TGCGCCAGCAGTGAGAGGGGCCAGGGGCCCACAGATACGCAGTATTTT | - | TRBJ2-3 | TRBV10-1 | -
CASAGQANTEAFF | TGTGCCAGCGCGGGACAGGCGAACACTGAAGCTTTCTTT | TRBD1 | TRBJ1-1 | TRBV18 | many
CASSLFGRWRGYTF | TGTGCCAGCAGCCTCTTTGGAAGGTGGAGGGGCTACACCTTC | - | TRBJ1-2 | TRBV28 | -
CASSLEVGGADTQYF | TGCGCCAGCAGCTTGGAAGTCGGCGGCGCAGATACGCAGTATTTT | - | TRBJ2-3 | TRBV5-1 | -
CAWSAPRYNEQFF | TGTGCCTGGAGTGCTCCCCGCTACAATGAGCAGTTCTTC | - | TRBJ2-1 | TRBV30 | -
CASSPSGGTQYF | TGTGCCAGCAGCCCCTCCGGGGGGACGCAGTATTTT | TRBD2 | TRBJ2-3 | TRBV11-2 | -
CASGLVAGGLNQPQHF | TGTGCTAGTGGTTTGGTCGCAGGGGGCCTCAATCAGCCCCAGCATTTT | TRBD1 | TRBJ1-5 | TRBV12-5 | -
CASRPGQINEKLFF | TGTGCCAGCAGGCCAGGACAGATTAATGAAAAACTGTTTTTT | - | TRBJ1-4 | TRBV7-9 | few
CASSPTGIGNQPQHF | TGTGCCAGCAGTCCGACAGGGATCGGCAATCAGCCCCAGCATTTT | TRBD1 | TRBJ1-5 | TRBV6-5 | -
CASSRRGGDTEAFF | TGCGCCAGCAGCCGGAGGGGAGGGGACACTGAAGCTTTCTTT | - | TRBJ1-1 | TRBV5-1 | -
CASSSGGPGYNEQFF | TGTGCCAGCTCTAGCGGGGGGCCCGGGTACAATGAGCAGTTCTTC | - | TRBJ2-1 | TRBV21-1 | -
CASSESGGAGNTLYF | TGTGCCAGCAGTGAATCTGGGGGGGCTGGAAACACCCTATATTTT | - | TRBJ1-3 | TRBV6-1 | -
CASTGQGSGSPLHF | TGTGCCAGCACCGGACAGGGATCAGGATCACCCCTCCACTTT | TRBD1 | TRBJ1-6 | TRBV6-5 | -
CASSNPRGKYTEAFF | TGTGCCAGTAGTAACCCCAGGGGAAAGTACACTGAAGCTTTCTTT | - | TRBJ1-1 | TRBV19 | many
CASRLGTGDGEQYF | TGCGCCAGTCGTCTGGGGACAGGGGATGGCGAGCAGTACTTC | TRBD1 | TRBJ2-7 | TRBV5-1 | -
CASSLAGGNTGELFF | TGTGCCAGCAGCTTGGCGGGGGGGAACACCGGGGAGCTGTTTTTT | TRBD2 | TRBJ2-2 | TRBV5-4 | -
CASRRTGWNTEAFF | TGTGCCAGCAGACGGACAGGGTGGAACACTGAAGCTTTCTTT | TRBD1 | TRBJ1-1 | TRBV5-5 | -
CASRPTGSSYNEQFF | TGCGCCAGCAGGCCGACAGGGAGCTCCTACAATGAGCAGTTCTTC | TRBD1 | TRBJ2-1 | TRBV5-1 | -
CASSGQGGRSNQPQHF | TGTGCCAGCAGTGGACAGGGGGGTCGAAGCAATCAGCCCCAGCATTTT | TRBD1 | TRBJ1-5 | TRBV2 | -
CASSEQANTEAFF | TGTGCCAGCAGTGAACAGGCCAACACTGAAGCTTTCTTT | - | TRBJ1-1 | TRBV2 | few
CAANSRGSDTQYF | TGTGCCGCCAACTCTAGGGGTTCAGATACGCAGTATTTT | - | TRBJ2-3 | TRBV2 | once